The 19 T cell receptor beta chains given below trace back to one sample, sequenced in a study of blood T cell repertoires in COVID-19. Sequencing used immunoSEQ multiplex PCR; TCRdb keeps in-frame clones, though not all of them. The sample consists of 300,000 to 450,000 clones, 80% to 90% of them appearing once. The material sequenced was PBMCs or T cells enriched from blood (not recorded which). The receptor set was obtained from a man younger than 30 who had recovered from COVID-19.

V and J are TRBV7-3 and TRBJ1-1; tentatively, D is TRBD1 (5 bases). Germline V gives CDR1 SGHTA, CDR2 FQGTGA. Trimming took 0 bases from V and 2 from J, leaving 7 bases between them. CDR3 length: 14 amino acids. CDR3 loop: CASSLTRTNTEAFF. CDR3 bases: TGTGCCAGCAGCTTAACTCGGACAAACACTGAAGCTTTCTTT.

The chain is built from TRBV6-5 and TRBJ1-1; D call uncertain. The CDR3 consists of 13 residues. V was cut by 0 bases and J by 10 bases, with 12 bases left in between. Per germline, CDR1 MNHEY and CDR2 SVGAGI. The CDR3 DNA reads TGTGCCAGCAGTTACTCGACCAGGTACCCAGCTTTCTTT. Translating gives CASSYSTRYPAFF.

This rearrangement joins TRBV12-3 or TRBV12-4 to TRBJ1-2; the D gene is possibly TRBD1 (6 bases). This CDR3 contains 13 residues. The V end was cut by 6 bases, the J end by 3 bases, with 11 bases between. The CDR3 sequence: CASSSGADYGYTF. CDR3 bases: TGTGCCAGCAGCTCAGGGGCTGACTATGGCTACACCTTC.

V is TRBV28 and J is TRBJ2-4; no reliable D call. The CDR3 totals 16 residues. V gave up 8 bases and J gave up 0 bases, with 17 bases separating them. The germline V gene encodes CDR1 MDHEN and CDR2 SYDVKM. The CDR3 DNA reads TGTGCCAGCGGTAGAGACACGAATTTAGCCAAAAACATTCAGTACTTC. It specifies CASGRDTNLAKNIQYF.

Notes on this clone: Germline and junction disagree at one end, which may indicate a read error. The chain links TRBV19 to TRBJ2-1, with D tentatively TRBD2 (6 bases). The V gene's germline CDR1 is LNHDA and CDR2 SQIVND (reference sequence). There are 14 residues in the CDR3. CDR3 residues: CASSIAVRDNEQFF. Here the CDR3 DNA reads TGTGCCAGTAGCATAGCGGTCCGGGACAATGAGCAGTTCTTC.

This chain uses TRBV6-5 with TRBJ1-4; D may be TRBD1 (5 bases). V lost 3 bases and J lost 12, with 14 bases in between. The germline V gene encodes CDR1 MNHEY and CDR2 SVGAGI. This CDR3 region has 13 residues. CDR3 sequence reads: CASSYGGAEELFF. In DNA, the CDR3 is TGTGCCAGCAGTTATGGAGGGGCCGAGGAACTGTTTTTT.

This chain connects TRBV19 to TRBJ2-7, with 9 bases identical to TRBD1. Germline-derived CDR1 and CDR2 are LNHDA and SQIVND (reference sequence). CDR3 length equals 15 residues. With V trimmed by 4 bases and J by 0 bases, 4 bases remained unmatched. The CDR3 sequence is CASSTQGAPSYEQYF. In DNA, the CDR3 is TGTGCCAGTAGTACACAGGGGGCCCCCTCCTACGAGCAGTACTTC.

This chain's CDR3 is CASIGGPGETQYF. CDR3 in DNA: TGTGCCAGTATTGGAGGGCCTGGAGAGACCCAGTACTTC. V is TRBV19 and J is TRBJ2-5; the D gene is possibly TRBD2 (6 bases). Germline V lookup: CDR1 LNHDA, CDR2 SQIVND (reference sequence). The CDR3 totals 13 residues. V lost 7 bases to trimming and J lost 4 bases, with 13 bases between them.

The gene calls are TRBV6-5 and TRBJ1-1; D possibly corresponds to TRBD1 (6 bases). Trimming cost V 10 bases and J 1 base, with 19 bases left between them. In germline, CDR1 is MNHEY, CDR2 SVGAGI. The CDR3 is made up of 15 amino acids. This CDR3 is CATTGGQSPNTEAFF. The CDR3 DNA is TGTGCCACCACAGGAGGACAGAGCCCGAACACTGAAGCTTTCTTT.

The chain joins TRBV6-5 to TRBJ1-2; D gene ambiguous. Germline V gives CDR1 MNHEY, CDR2 SVGAGI. V lost 0 bases to trimming and J lost 1 base, with 6 bases between them. There are 14 residues in the CDR3. The CDR3 nucleotides read TGTGCCAGCAGTTACTCACCAGTTAACTATGGCTACACCTTC. This translates into CASSYSPVNYGYTF.

This clone has just one count. The CDR3: CASSQQGNEQFF. CDR3 nucleotides: TGCGCCAGCAGCCAACAGGGGAACGAGCAGTTCTTC. The chain joins TRBV4-1 to TRBJ2-1; tentative D call: TRBD1 (6 bases). V shed 2 bases and J shed 10 bases, with 9 bases lying between them. This CDR3 is built from 12 residues. Per germline, CDR1 MGHRA and CDR2 YSYEKL.

V gene TRBV15 combines with J gene TRBJ2-2; 10 positions match TRBD1. Germline V gene lookup returns CDR1 LNHNV and CDR2 YYDKDF (reference sequence). This CDR3 comprises 17 residues. The J segment lost 7 bases and the V segment lost 3 bases, leaving 11 bases of the junction unmatched. The CDR3 coding sequence is TGTGCCACCAGCAGCGACCGGGACAGGGGCCCGAGCGGGGAGCTGTTTTTT. Translating it yields CATSSDRDRGPSGELFF.

V usage is TRBV7-9 and J usage is TRBJ2-1, with TRBD2 identical over 8 bases. From germline, CDR1 is SEHNR and CDR2 FQNEAQ (reference sequence). Germline trimming cut 5 bases from V and 8 bases from J; bases unmatched to any gene: 8. CDR3 size: 14 residues. As DNA, the CDR3 is TGTGCCAGCAGCCTCGCCCCCGGGGGGGATGAGCAGTTCTTC. Its translation: CASSLAPGGDEQFF. Drawing the rest from reference TRBV7-9 and TRBJ2-1, the complete variable domain is DTGVSQNPRHKITKRGQNVTFRCDPISEHNRLYWYRQTLGQGPEFLTYFQNEAQLEKSRLLSDRFSAERPKGSFSTLEIQRTEQGDSAMYLCASSLAPGGDEQFFGPGTRLTVL.

V usage is TRBV10-3 and J usage is TRBJ2-1; perhaps TRBD1 as D (6 bases). This CDR3 is built from 16 residues. Per the germline V gene, CDR1 is ENHRY and CDR2 is SYGVKD. The ends were cut back, 6 bases at V and 0 bases at J, with 15 bases in the middle. CDR3 nucleotide sequence: TGTGCCATCAGAAGATCGGACAGCCGCTCCTACAATGAGCAGTTCTTC. Translated, it gives CAIRRSDSRSYNEQFF.

The gene calls are TRBV28 and TRBJ1-2, with unresolved D. V lost 3 bases, J lost 7 bases, and 6 bases lay in between. The CDR3 consists of 11 residues. CDR1 and CDR2 (germline): MDHEN, SYDVKM. The CDR3 DNA follows: TGTGCCAGCAGTTTGGAGGGTGGCTACACCTTC. Amino acid sequence: CASSLEGGYTF.

V is TRBV9 and J is TRBJ2-2; TRBD1 agrees at 7 bases. V lost 3 bases, J lost 6 bases, and 8 bases stayed unmatched. The CDR3 loop spans 15 amino acids. CDR1 is SGDLS and CDR2 is YYNGEE in the germline V gene. DNA of the CDR3: TGTGCCAGCAGCGACGGGACAGTTTCAGCCGGGGAGCTGTTTTTT. The encoded protein is CASSDGTVSAGELFF. Full variable domain (remainder filled in from reference TRBV9 and TRBJ2-2): DSGVTQTPKHLITATGQRVTLRCSPRSGDLSVYWYQQSLDQGLQFLIQYYNGEERAKGNILERFSAQQFPDLHSELNLSSLELGDSALYFCASSDGTVSAGELFFGEGSRLTVL.

The chain carries TRBV5-4 and TRBJ2-7; TRBD1 matches at 7 bases. The CDR3 totals 13 residues. The J segment lost 2 bases and the V segment lost 9 bases, leaving 8 bases of the junction unmatched. CDR1 is SGHNT and CDR2 is YYREEE in the germline V gene (reference sequence). CDR3 region: CAIQRQGTYEQYF. CDR3 DNA: TGTGCCATCCAGAGACAGGGAACCTACGAGCAGTACTTC.

The genes are TRBV9 and TRBJ2-3, with a possible D match to TRBD2 (5 bases). The V gene's germline CDR1 is SGDLS and CDR2 YYNGEE. Trimming shortened V by 2 bases and J by 4 bases, and 14 bases separated the two germline ends. The CDR3 is 15 residues long. CDR3: CASSVWESLPDTQYF. The CDR3 DNA reads as TGTGCCAGCAGCGTTTGGGAGTCCCTTCCAGATACGCAGTATTTT.

The J gene is TRBJ1-1, the V gene TRBV7-9; D unresolved. This CDR3 region has 14 residues. Germline CDR1 reads SEHNR; CDR2 reads FQNEAQ (reference sequence). Trimming pared 5 bases from V and 3 bases from J, leaving 13 bases between. CDR3 coding DNA: TGTGCCAGCAGCCCCAACCGGGATGACACTGAAGCTTTCTTT. This codes for CASSPNRDDTEAFF.